These 8 T cell receptor beta chains share one sample of origin, sequenced in a study of type 1 regulatory T cells. Their antigens are not known. Each CDR3 protein is one row after TCRdb ran MiXCR on the reads. Of about 68,000 distinct CDR3 sequences listed, around 68% are singletons. The sample comprised cultured T cells, either the whole culture or a sorted T cell fraction (not recorded which). Subset in this sample: Tr1-enriched cell product generated in vitro against host alloantigens. These receptors all come from a human donor in good health.

The chain employs TRBV7-9 and TRBJ2-2; D is possibly TRBD2 (5 bases). Germline values: CDR1 SEHNR, CDR2 FQNEAQ (reference sequence). The CDR3 loop spans 15 amino acids. The V end lost 8 bases, the J end lost 3 bases, and 16 bases lay between the germline ends. CDR3 amino acids: CASSEALSDTGELFF. As DNA, the CDR3 is TGTGCCAGCTCGGAGGCCCTATCTGACACCGGGGAGCTGTTTTTT.

This chain's CDR3 is CSAEGGSSYNEQFF. Written as DNA, the CDR3 is TGCAGTGCTGAGGGGGGGAGCTCCTACAATGAGCAGTTCTTC. This chain joins TRBV20-1 and TRBJ2-1, with D perhaps matching TRBD2 (7 bases). Deletions cut 5 bases from V and 0 bases from J, with 11 bases between. The germline gives CDR1 DFQATT, CDR2 SNEGSKA (reference sequence). The CDR3 runs to 14 residues.

The rearrangement uses TRBV18 and TRBJ2-5; D not resolved. Trimming stripped 6 bases from V and 5 bases from J, with 7 bases between. This CDR3 comprises 11 residues. From germline, CDR1 is KGHSH and CDR2 LQKENI. CDR3 bases: TGTGCCAGCTCGTCAGTGGAGACCCAGTACTTC. Its translation: CASSSVETQYF.

This clonotype was counted only a few times. V is TRBV7-2 and J is TRBJ2-5, with TRBD1 matching over 8 bases. Unmatched junction bases numbered 6, after V lost 4 bases and J lost 5 bases. The CDR3 is made up of 14 amino acids. Germline assignment: CDR1 SGHTA and CDR2 FQGNSA. CDR3 sequence reads: CASSWTGNGETQYF. The CDR3 nucleotides are TGTGCCAGCAGCTGGACAGGGAACGGGGAGACCCAGTACTTC.

Written as DNA, the CDR3 is TGTGCCAGCAGTTCAAGTCCCCAGCCCCAGCATTTT. Translating it yields CASSSSPQPQHF. The rearrangement links TRBV28 to TRBJ1-5, with unresolved D. This CDR3 contains 12 residues. Trimming left V 4 bases short and J 7 bases short, with 8 bases between. Per germline, CDR1 MDHEN and CDR2 SYDVKM.

The rearrangement joins TRBV6-6 to TRBJ2-2; no clear D gene. The CDR3 extends over 13 amino acids. Germline values: CDR1 MNHNY, CDR2 SVGAGI (reference sequence). V gave up 2 bases and J gave up 1 base, with 2 bases separating them. The CDR3 bases are TGTGCCAGCAGTTACAAGAACACCGGGGAGCTGTTTTTT. This gives the protein CASSYKNTGELFF.

The gene calls are TRBV12-3 or TRBV12-4 and TRBJ2-4, with D perhaps matching TRBD2 (5 bases). Trimming cost V 6 bases and J 3 bases, with 12 bases left between them. The CDR3 extends over 14 amino acids. Written as DNA, the CDR3 is TGTGCCAGCAGAAGAGCGGAAAACAAAAACATTCAGTACTTC. This translates into CASRRAENKNIQYF.

The gene calls are TRBV6-1 and TRBJ1-4; no definite D call. Germline assignment: CDR1 MNHNS and CDR2 SASEGT. The CDR3 spans 14 residues. V gave up 4 bases and J gave up 5 bases, with 11 bases separating them. The DNA of the CDR3 is TGTGCCAGCAGTGCTTACAGTTCAAATGAAAAACTGTTTTTT. Protein sequence: CASSAYSSNEKLFF.